A selection of T cell receptor beta chains follows, all from one sample in a study of T cells in Graves' hyperthyroidism and ophthalmopathy. Each CDR3 protein is one row after TCRdb ran MiXCR on the multiplex PCR reads. The sample shows approximately 590,000 distinct CDR3 sequences, more than 15% of them seen only once. Sample: blood. These receptors all stem from a woman in her twenties or thirties with Graves' hyperthyroidism. CDR3s include the opening cysteine and the closing phenylalanine or tryptophan. A D gene is named only where the DNA matches it firmly. A row's size may be missing; if present it is once, few, many or a size class.

clone_size | j_call | v_call | d_call | cdr3_nt | cdr3_aa
many | TRBJ2-5 | TRBV30 | . | TGTGCCTGGAACGAACCCCAAGAGACCCAGTACTTC | CAWNEPQETQYF
many | TRBJ2-1 | TRBV20-1 | TRBD2 | TGCAGTGCTCTAGCGGGGTCCTCCCTTTACAATGAGCAGTTCTTC | CSALAGSSLYNEQFF
. | TRBJ2-5 | TRBV11-2 | . | TGTGCCAGCAGCCGTAAACTCGGGGAGACCCAGTACTTC | CASSRKLGETQYF
many | TRBJ2-5 | TRBV28 | . | TGTGCCAGTAATCGAGCAGGATTCCAAGAGACCCAGTACTTC | CASNRAGFQETQYF
many | TRBJ1-2 | TRBV19 | TRBD1 | TGTGCCAGTATCCCAACAGGGGGCTTGGACTATGGCTACACCTTC | CASIPTGGLDYGYTF
once | TRBJ2-1 | TRBV30 | TRBD2 | TGTGCCTCGAGTAGAAAGCGGGAGGCTGAGCAGTTCTTC | CASSRKREAEQFF
many | TRBJ2-7 | TRBV30 | . | TGTGCCTGGACAGGCCGTAGAGGCTACGAGCAGTACTTC | CAWTGRRGYEQYF
many | TRBJ2-1 | TRBV30 | TRBD1 | TGTGCCTGGAGTGTAGGACAGGGTAGGGATGAGCAGTTCTTC | CAWSVGQGRDEQFF
many | TRBJ2-5 | TRBV20-1 | . | TGCAGTGCTGGGACACCACAAGAGACCCAGTACTTC | CSAGTPQETQYF
many | TRBJ2-2 | TRBV5-1 | TRBD2 | TGCGCCAGCAAAGGGCTAGCGGGAGGAGTCGGCACCGGGGAGCTGTTTTTT | CASKGLAGGVGTGELFF
many | TRBJ2-2 | TRBV2 | TRBD1 | TGTGCCAGCAAACAGGGGACGAACACCGGGGAGCTGTTTTTT | CASKQGTNTGELFF
few | TRBJ1-1 | TRBV18 | TRBD1 | TGTGCCAGCTCACCATCCGGGACAGCGAACACTGAAGCTTTCTTT | CASSPSGTANTEAFF
many | TRBJ2-7 | TRBV20-1 | . | TGCAGTGCCCCAACCCCCTACGAGCAGTACTTC | CSAPTPYEQYF
. | TRBJ2-4 | TRBV18 | . | TGTGCCAGCTCACCACCTAGAACTGGGATAGCCAAAAACATTCAGTACTTC | CASSPPRTGIAKNIQYF
few | TRBJ2-1 | TRBV7-9 | . | TGTGCCAGCAGCTTATCAGGCAGGGGCACTATGGCCTACAATGAGCAGTTCTTC | CASSLSGRGTMAYNEQFF
. | TRBJ2-3 | TRBV6-1 | TRBD1 | TGTGCCAGCAGCCGCTCTCCAACAGGGGCAGATACGCAGTATTTT | CASSRSPTGADTQYF
many | TRBJ1-1 | TRBV12-3/TRBV12-4 | . | TGTGCCAGCAGTTTATTGGGGTTTGAAGCTTTCTTT | CASSLLGFEAFF
. | TRBJ2-7 | TRBV6-2/TRBV6-3 | TRBD1 | TGTGCCAGCAGAACCGGGACAGGGTACCACGAGCAGTACTTC | CASRTGTGYHEQYF
many | TRBJ1-1 | TRBV30 | . | TGTGCCTGGAGTGTACGAGGCACGGACACTGAAGCTTTCTTT | CAWSVRGTDTEAFF
. | TRBJ1-4 | TRBV30 | . | TGTGCCTGGAGTCCGGACATTAATGAAAAACTGTTTTTT | CAWSPDINEKLFF
. | TRBJ1-2 | TRBV20-1 | TRBD1 | TGCAGTGCTAGCAAAAAGGACAGGGCCAGCCAGCATAACTATGGCTACACCTTC | CSASKKDRASQHNYGYTF
few | TRBJ1-5 | TRBV20-1 | TRBD1 | TGCAGTGCTAGAGAATTCGGACAGGATAGCAATCAGCCCCAGCATTTT | CSAREFGQDSNQPQHF
many | TRBJ2-1 | TRBV20-1 | TRBD1 | TGCAGTGCTATGACCGGGACAGGGGCCAATGAGCAGTTCTTC | CSAMTGTGANEQFF
. | TRBJ2-3 | TRBV7-9 | . | TGTGCCAGCCTTTCCCCAGATACGCAGTATTTT | CASLSPDTQYF
many | TRBJ2-1 | TRBV28 | . | TGTGCCAGCAGTTTGTGGCACAATGAGCAGTTCTTC | CASSLWHNEQFF
many | TRBJ2-2 | TRBV5-1 | TRBD1 | TGCGCCAGCAGCGCGGAATGGACAGGGCGGACCGGGGAGCTGTTTTTT | CASSAEWTGRTGELFF
many | TRBJ2-7 | TRBV5-1 | . | TGCGCCAGCAGCTTGGAGGGGAAGCAGTACTTC | CASSLEGKQYF
. | TRBJ1-2 | TRBV30 | . | TGTGCCTGGAGCCCGATACCGAACTATGGCTACACCTTC | CAWSPIPNYGYTF
few | TRBJ2-3 | TRBV6-1 | TRBD1 | TGTGCCAGCAGTGAAGGGGGGACAGGGATTCAAGATACGCAGTATTTT | CASSEGGTGIQDTQYF
. | TRBJ2-7 | TRBV4-1 | . | TGCGCCAGCAGCCAAGTTAGGCTAGCGACCTACGAGCAGTACTTC | CASSQVRLATYEQYF
many | TRBJ2-5 | TRBV18 | TRBD1 | TGTGCCAGCTCACCAGAGTCAGGGGGAGAGACCCAGTACTTC | CASSPESGGETQYF
many | TRBJ1-1 | TRBV28 | TRBD1 | TGTGCCAGCAGTTACCGGGACAGGACGAACACTGAAGCTTTCTTT | CASSYRDRTNTEAFF
many | TRBJ1-5 | TRBV6-2/TRBV6-3 | TRBD1 | TGTGCCAGCACCATGACAGGGCAGGATCAGCCCCAGCATTTT | CASTMTGQDQPQHF
few | TRBJ2-2 | TRBV18 | TRBD2 | TGTGCCAGCTCACTACCAAGCGGGGGGCTCACCGGGGAGCTGTTTTTT | CASSLPSGGLTGELFF
few | TRBJ2-1 | TRBV20-1 | . | TGCAGTGCTAGTATTGGGTATGAGCAGTTCTTC | CSASIGYEQFF
. | TRBJ2-1 | TRBV7-2 | TRBD2 | TGTGCCAGCAGCCCGACTAGCGGGAGCGTCTCCTACAATGAGCAGTTCTTC | CASSPTSGSVSYNEQFF
many | TRBJ2-5 | TRBV12-3/TRBV12-4 | . | TGTGCCAGCAGCGACGCAGGGACTGAACAAGAGACCCAGTACTTC | CASSDAGTEQETQYF
many | TRBJ2-5 | TRBV5-1 | . | TGCGCCAGCAGCTTGGGGTTTGAGGAAGAGACCCAGTACTTC | CASSLGFEEETQYF
few | TRBJ1-1 | TRBV2 | . | TGTGCCAGCAGTGCCTTCGGGTTAATGAACACTGAAGCTTTCTTT | CASSAFGLMNTEAFF
. | TRBJ2-1 | TRBV19 | TRBD1 | TGTGCCAGTAGGGGGACAGGGGTATTTGATGAGCAGTTCTTC | CASRGTGVFDEQFF
many | TRBJ2-7 | TRBV6-1 | TRBD1 | TGTGCCAGCAGTTCCCCACACAGGGGGCCCTACGAGCAGTACTTC | CASSSPHRGPYEQYF
. | TRBJ2-5 | TRBV28 | . | TGTGCCAGCATGGCTAGCGAACGAGAGACCCAGTACTTC | CASMASERETQYF